These 21 T cell receptor beta chains were all obtained from the same sample, sequenced in a study of cytomegalovirus exposure and HLA in healthy donors. The PCR contained 60 Vbeta and 13 Jbeta primers. Data came from immunoSEQ multiplex PCR; TCRdb stores just in-frame clones and leaves some out. Of some 180,000 clones detected, roughly 80% appear once; the ten largest clones hold about 3.1%. Sequenced input: PBMCs. These receptors all come from a female donor in good health and CMV-seronegative.

This clone was detected a few times. J is TRBJ2-7 and V is TRBV28; no definite D call. The CDR3 covers 11 residues. Germline V CDR1 and CDR2: MDHEN, SYDVKM. Between the trimmed V and J ends, which lost 2 bases and 4 bases, there was a span of 3 bases. The CDR3, as DNA: TGTGCCAGCAGTTTAGCGTACGAGCAGTACTTC. This translates into CASSLAYEQYF.

V usage is TRBV10-3 and J usage is TRBJ2-4; D is possibly TRBD1 (6 bases). Germline CDR1 is ENHRY and CDR2 is SYGVKD. The CDR3 sequence is 17 residues long. Trimming left V 2 bases short and J 0 bases short, with 14 bases between. CDR3 coding DNA: TGTGCCATCAGTGAGACCAGGGGAGCCCTAGCCAAAAACATTCAGTACTTC. This encodes CAISETRGALAKNIQYF.

This clone was counted only a few times. The chain has TRBV7-9 and TRBJ1-4; D is undetermined. Trimming stripped 5 bases from V and 0 bases from J, with 7 bases between. Germline V gene sequence: CDR1 SEHNR, CDR2 FQNEAQ (reference sequence). This CDR3 spans 14 amino acids. CDR3 amino acids: CASSPRSTNEKLFF. The CDR3 DNA is TGTGCCAGCAGCCCGAGATCAACTAATGAAAAACTGTTTTTT. The variable domain in full, with the rest retrieved from reference TRBV7-9 and TRBJ1-4, is DTGVSQNPRHKITKRGQNVTFRCDPISEHNRLYWYRQTLGQGPEFLTYFQNEAQLEKSRLLSDRFSAERPKGSFSTLEIQRTEQGDSAMYLCASSPRSTNEKLFFGSGTQLSVL.

The rearrangement joins TRBV19 to TRBJ2-1, with 8 positions matching TRBD2. This CDR3 contains 17 residues. Germline lookup yields CDR1 LNHDA and CDR2 SQIVND (reference sequence). V lost 5 bases to trimming and J lost 1 base; unmatched junction nucleotides: 10. CDR3 amino acids: CASSSPGLGISYNEQFF. In DNA, the CDR3 is TGTGCCAGTAGTTCGCCGGGACTAGGAATTTCCTACAATGAGCAGTTCTTC.

The table lists this clone with a few counts. The chain recombines TRBV23-1 with TRBJ1-1; 7 bases are shared with TRBD1. TRBV23-1 is placed among ORFs of uncertain function. V gave up 6 bases and J gave up 4 bases; unmatched junction bases: 11. This CDR3 region has 15 residues. This CDR3 is CASSQSKGASTEAFF. Here the CDR3 DNA reads TGCGCCAGCAGCCAGAGTAAGGGGGCGTCCACTGAAGCTTTCTTT.

The chain recombines TRBV18 with TRBJ1-6; the D gene is possibly TRBD1 (6 bases). CDR3 length: 15 residues. Trimming stripped 2 bases from V and 10 bases from J, with 15 bases between. The germline V gene has CDR1 KGHSH and CDR2 LQKENI. CDR3 in amino acids: CASSPAGGGKSPLHF. The CDR3 nucleotides are TGTGCCAGCTCACCAGCGGGGGGCGGGAAATCACCCCTCCACTTT.

This clone has just a few counts. The CDR3 sequence is CASSQDPGQGMAQYF. The CDR3 DNA is TGTGCCAGCAGCCAAGATCCTGGACAGGGAATGGCGCAGTACTTC. The V and J genes are TRBV14 and TRBJ2-7, with 8 bases that match TRBD1. V shed 0 bases, J shed 9 bases, and the junction held 10 bases outside the gene matches. This CDR3 has 15 amino acids. Germline CDR1 is SGHDN and CDR2 is FVKESK.

The chain recombines TRBV11-1 with TRBJ1-2; no clear D gene. Germline CDR1 is SGHAT and CDR2 is FQDESV (reference sequence). Deletions cut 1 base from V and 6 bases from J, with 15 bases between. This CDR3 spans 15 amino acids. DNA for the CDR3: TGTGCCAGCAGCTTAGAAGGCTCAGGAAAGAATGGCTACACCTTC. This encodes CASSLEGSGKNGYTF. Drawing the rest from reference TRBV11-1 and TRBJ1-2, the complete variable domain is EAEVAQSPRYKITEKSQAVAFWCDPISGHATLYWYRQILGQGPELLVQFQDESVVDDSQLPKDRFSAERLKGVDSTLKIQPAELGDSAMYLCASSLEGSGKNGYTFGSGTRLTVV.

The gene calls are TRBV28 and TRBJ1-3; the D is unclear. The length of the CDR3 is 13 residues. V shed 6 bases and J shed 0 bases, with 6 bases lying between them. CDR1 is MDHEN, CDR2 SYDVKM, per germline. The CDR3 nucleotides are TGTGCCAGCAGGCAGTACTCTGGAAACACCATATATTTT. Encoded protein: CASRQYSGNTIYF. The variable domain in full, with the rest retrieved from reference TRBV28 and TRBJ1-3, is DVKVTQSSRYLVKRTGEKVFLECVQDMDHENMFWYRQDPGLGLRLIYFSYDVKMKEKGDIPEGYSVSREKKERFSLILESASTNQTSMYLCASRQYSGNTIYFGEGSWLTVV.

The V gene is TRBV21-1, the J gene TRBJ1-2; TRBD1, as called in the table, went unchecked against the DNA. TRBV21-1 is tagged as a pseudogene. The CDR3 spans 16 residues. The CDR3 reads CASSRDKTGGASGYTF. The CDR3 DNA sequence: TGTGCCAGCAGCAGAGACAAGACAGGGGGCGCTTCTGGCTACACCTTC.

This clone has only one observation. V and J are TRBV28 and TRBJ2-2; 8 bases align to TRBD1. The J segment lost 5 bases and the V segment lost 4 bases, leaving 9 bases of the junction unmatched. Germline values: CDR1 MDHEN, CDR2 SYDVKM. The CDR3 covers 16 residues. The DNA of the CDR3 is TGTGCCAGCAGTTCAGAGGGGACAGGAAGGACCGGGGAGCTGTTTTTT. Translation: CASSSEGTGRTGELFF.

The chain employs TRBV29-1 and TRBJ2-7; 12 bases line up with TRBD2. CDR1 is SQVTM, CDR2 ANQGSEA, per germline. V was pared by 2 bases and J by 5 bases, with 7 bases of the junction left unmatched. CDR3 length equals 15 residues. CDR3 in amino acids: CSVERLAGVIHEQYF. The DNA of the CDR3 is TGCAGCGTTGAAAGACTAGCGGGAGTGATCCACGAGCAGTACTTC.

The chain combines TRBV2 with TRBJ1-5; tentative D call: TRBD1 (6 bases). V shed 6 bases and J shed 0 bases, with 18 bases lying between them. This CDR3 spans 17 amino acids. CDR1 SNHLY and CDR2 FYNNEI come from the germline V gene. As DNA, the CDR3 is TGTGCCAGCAGGGAGCACAGGGACACTAATAGCAATCAGCCCCAGCATTTT. Its translation is CASREHRDTNSNQPQHF.

The chain carries TRBV5-6 and TRBJ2-7, with D possibly matching TRBD2 (6 bases). Per germline, CDR1 SGHDT and CDR2 YYEEEE. This CDR3 has 14 residues. V was shortened by 4 bases and J by 2 bases, with 13 bases between the two germline ends. CDR3 coding DNA: TGTGCCAGCAGCACCTTAGCGGATACCTACGAGCAGTACTTC. It yields the protein CASSTLADTYEQYF. Drawing the rest from reference TRBV5-6 and TRBJ2-7, the complete variable domain is DAGVTQSPTHLIKTRGQQVTLRCSPKSGHDTVSWYQQALGQGPQFIFQYYEEEERQRGNFPDRFSGHQFPNYSSELNVNALLLGDSALYLCASSTLADTYEQYFGPGTRLTVT.

V is TRBV4-1 and J is TRBJ2-1, with a possible D match to TRBD1 (5 bases). V was shortened by 1 base and J by 2 bases, with 12 bases between the two germline ends. CDR1 is MGHRA and CDR2 is YSYEKL in the germline V gene. The CDR3 sequence is 16 residues long. The CDR3 protein is CASSQVNPGTYNEQFF. CDR3 bases: TGCGCCAGCAGCCAAGTCAACCCAGGGACCTACAATGAGCAGTTCTTC.

The chain combines TRBV6-5 with TRBJ1-5; maybe TRBD1 (6 bases). This CDR3 has 14 residues. V gave up 2 bases and J gave up 6 bases, with 11 bases separating them. Looked up from germline, CDR1 is MNHEY and CDR2 is SVGAGI. The CDR3 DNA reads as TGTGCCAGCAGTTACCTGGGGGCCGGTCAGCCCCAGCATTTT. This sequence encodes CASSYLGAGQPQHF.

The V gene is TRBV7-6, the J gene TRBJ2-7; D not certain. Per germline, CDR1 SGHVS and CDR2 FNYEAQ. The CDR3 is 13 amino acids. Trimming took off 1 base at V and 3 bases at J, with 7 bases between the two ends. CDR3 nucleotide sequence: TGTGCCAGCAGCTTAGACCGGAGCTACGAGCAGTACTTC. Translation: CASSLDRSYEQYF.

The rearrangement joins TRBV10-3 to TRBJ1-1, with D hard to call. The V end was cut by 0 bases, the J end by 4 bases, with 9 bases between. Germline CDR1 is ENHRY and CDR2 is SYGVKD. The CDR3 consists of 14 residues. The CDR3 spells CAISESVGGTEAFF. CDR3 DNA sequence: TGTGCCATCAGTGAGTCGGTGGGAGGCACTGAAGCTTTCTTT.

V and J are TRBV6-5 and TRBJ2-2, with no clear D. This CDR3 is built from 15 residues. Germline V CDR1 and CDR2: MNHEY, SVGAGI. The V end lost 6 bases, the J end lost 6 bases, and 17 bases lay between the germline ends. For the CDR3, the DNA is TGTGCCAGCAGGCCCAGAAGCGCCGTTGCCGGGGAGCTGTTTTTT. This codes for CASRPRSAVAGELFF.

In this sample, this clone turned up a few times. The rearrangement joins TRBV5-6 to TRBJ1-1, with D tentatively TRBD1 (6 bases). The germline V and J ends were trimmed by 0 bases and 6 bases, with 21 bases remaining between them. The CDR3 runs 17 residues. Per the germline V gene, CDR1 is SGHDT and CDR2 is YYEEEE. This chain's CDR3 is CASSLVRGGKGSAEAFF. CDR3 DNA: TGTGCCAGCAGCTTGGTGAGGGGGGGGAAAGGATCAGCTGAAGCTTTCTTT.

Concerning this clone: Relative to the germline gene, one junction end is altered; a read error may explain this. The genes are TRBV7-9 and TRBJ2-2, with 12 bases that match TRBD2. Germline assignment: CDR1 SEHNR and CDR2 FQNEAQ (reference sequence). The CDR3 has 17 amino acids. In DNA form, the CDR3 reads TGTTCCAGCAGCGGAAGACTAGCGGGAGCCAACACCGGGGAGCTGTTTTTT. Encoded protein: CSSSGRLAGANTGELFF.